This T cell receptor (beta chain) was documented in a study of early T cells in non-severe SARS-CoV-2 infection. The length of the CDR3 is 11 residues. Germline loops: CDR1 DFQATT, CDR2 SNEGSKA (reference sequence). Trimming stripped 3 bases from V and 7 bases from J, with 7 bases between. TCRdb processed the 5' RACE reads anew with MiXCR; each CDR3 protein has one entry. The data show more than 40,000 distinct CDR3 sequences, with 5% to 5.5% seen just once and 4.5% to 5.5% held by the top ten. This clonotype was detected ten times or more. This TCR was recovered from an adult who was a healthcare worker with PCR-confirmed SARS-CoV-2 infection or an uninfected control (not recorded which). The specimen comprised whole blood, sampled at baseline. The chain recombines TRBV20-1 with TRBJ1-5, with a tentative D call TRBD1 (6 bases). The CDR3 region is CSASGGQPQHF. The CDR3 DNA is TGCAGTGCTAGTGGGGGCCAGCCCCAGCATTTT.